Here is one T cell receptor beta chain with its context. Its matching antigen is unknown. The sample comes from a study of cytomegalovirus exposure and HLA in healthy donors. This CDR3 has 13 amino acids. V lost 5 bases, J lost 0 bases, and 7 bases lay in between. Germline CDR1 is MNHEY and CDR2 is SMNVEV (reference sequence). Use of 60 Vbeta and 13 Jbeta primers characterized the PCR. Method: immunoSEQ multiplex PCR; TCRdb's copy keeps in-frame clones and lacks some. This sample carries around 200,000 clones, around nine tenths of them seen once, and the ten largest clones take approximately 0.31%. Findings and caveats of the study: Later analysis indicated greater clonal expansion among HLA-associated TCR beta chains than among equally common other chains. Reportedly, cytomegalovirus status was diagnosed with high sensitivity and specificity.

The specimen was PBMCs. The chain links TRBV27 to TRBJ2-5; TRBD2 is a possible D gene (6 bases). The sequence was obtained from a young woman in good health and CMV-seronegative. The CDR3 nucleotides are TGTGCCAGCAGTAGGGACTACCAAGAGACCCAGTACTTC. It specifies CASSRDYQETQYF.